This TCR beta chain emerged from a study of PD-1 blockade in classical Hodgkin lymphoma. The study, taken as a whole, reports: Patients starting nivolumab less than 1 year after ASCT had lower diversity and were excluded from later analyses. Possibly reflecting disease activity or prior therapy, repertoire differences have causes that remain undefined.

CDR3 size: 15 residues. J gave up 6 bases and V 8 bases, and 10 bases lay outside the gene matches. Germline CDR1 and CDR2: SQVTM and ANQGSEA. The assay was immunoSEQ multiplex PCR, and TCRdb's table has in-frame clones only and misses some. The data show 20,000 to 25,000 clones, around three quarters seen once. Concerning this clone: Antigen specificity is unknown.

Each of the patients experienced relapse following autologous stem cell transplantation, and their brentuximab vedotin exposure differed. The rearrangement joins TRBV29-1 to TRBJ2-2; TRBD2 aligns across 12 bases. This sequence originates from a human donor with classical Hodgkin lymphoma. The material sequenced was peripheral blood mononuclear cells (PBMCs), taken before the second cycle of nivolumab. The CDR3 reads CSTHLAGGPSGELFF. The CDR3 nucleotides read TGCAGCACACATCTAGCGGGAGGGCCGTCCGGGGAGCTGTTTTTT.